What follows describes a single T cell receptor beta chain. The target antigen is unknown. The protocol was immunoSEQ multiplex PCR, while the TCRdb copy is restricted to in-frame clones and leaves out a portion. The data show about 180,000 clones, around 85% seen once. This sample is part of a study of Ad26.COV2.S vaccination and SARS-CoV-2 variants. Study results and limitations: Reportedly, spike-specific CD8+ and CD4+ T cell responses achieved substantial breadth once vaccination had taken place. The TCR breadth and depth analyses may have understated or missed part of the total T cell responses. The study found higher spike-specific TCR breadth in vaccine than placebo recipients.

This CDR3 comprises 15 residues. CDR1 and CDR2 (germline): SGHVS, FQNEAQ. The V and J ends lost 2 bases and 5 bases respectively, with 15 bases between them. Sequenced here: peripheral blood, sampled after recovery from COVID-19. The TCR comes from a human donor who had recovered from COVID-19. This chain uses TRBV7-8 with TRBJ2-5, with a tentative D call TRBD1 (6 bases). This CDR3 is CASSLTRGGYETQYF. The CDR3 region has the DNA TGTGCCAGCAGCTTAACCAGGGGTGGTTACGAGACCCAGTACTTC.